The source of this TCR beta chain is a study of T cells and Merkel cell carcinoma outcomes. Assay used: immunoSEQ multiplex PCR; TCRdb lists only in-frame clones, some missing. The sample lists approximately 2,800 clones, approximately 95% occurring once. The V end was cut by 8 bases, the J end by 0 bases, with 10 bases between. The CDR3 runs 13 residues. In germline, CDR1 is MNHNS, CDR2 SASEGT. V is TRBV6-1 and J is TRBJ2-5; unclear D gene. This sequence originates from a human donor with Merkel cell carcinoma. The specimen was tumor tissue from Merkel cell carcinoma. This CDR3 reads CASLFIHQETQYF. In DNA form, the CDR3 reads TGTGCCAGCCTCTTTATCCACCAAGAGACCCAGTACTTC.